A single T cell receptor beta chain is shown here with its context. What it binds is not known. The data were taken from a study of breast tumors, draining lymph nodes, adjacent tissues. Samples came from axillary lymph nodes draining the breast cancer. TCRdb ran MiXCR on the multiplex PCR reads and lists one entry per CDR3 protein. The top ten hold about 4.5% of the sample, which has over 150,000 distinct CDR3 sequences, approximately 30% seen once. CDR1 and CDR2 (germline): SEHNR, FQNEAQ (reference sequence). V lost 1 base and J 6 bases, leaving 12 bases between the germline ends. This CDR3 region has 15 residues. General study findings and limits: Most tumor T cells seemingly derive from lymph node, then expand in tumor.

Material: axillary lymph node tissue. The receptor comes from a female donor with breast cancer. Some clones in this sample may be carry-over from other donors' samples. The V gene is TRBV7-9, the J gene TRBJ1-4; D is perhaps TRBD1 (5 bases). This CDR3 is CASSLGRGTHEKLFF. Here the CDR3 DNA reads TGTGCCAGCAGCTTAGGACGGGGGACGCATGAAAAACTGTTTTTT.